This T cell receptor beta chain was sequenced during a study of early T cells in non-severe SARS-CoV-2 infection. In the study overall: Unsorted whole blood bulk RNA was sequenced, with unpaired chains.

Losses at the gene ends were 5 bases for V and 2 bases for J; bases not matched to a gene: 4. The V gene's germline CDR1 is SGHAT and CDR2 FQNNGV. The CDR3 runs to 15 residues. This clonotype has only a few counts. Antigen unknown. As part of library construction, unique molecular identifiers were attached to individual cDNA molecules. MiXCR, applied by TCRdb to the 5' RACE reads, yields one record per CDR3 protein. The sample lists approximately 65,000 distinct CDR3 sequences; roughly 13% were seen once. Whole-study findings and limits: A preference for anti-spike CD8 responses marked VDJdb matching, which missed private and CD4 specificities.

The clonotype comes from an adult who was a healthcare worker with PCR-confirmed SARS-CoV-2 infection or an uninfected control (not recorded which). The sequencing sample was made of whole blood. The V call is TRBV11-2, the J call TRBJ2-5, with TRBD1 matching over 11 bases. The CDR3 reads CASSPGTGGQETQYF. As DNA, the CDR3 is TGTGCCAGCAGCCCCGGGACAGGGGGTCAAGAGACCCAGTACTTC.